A selection of T cell receptor beta chains follows, all from one sample in a study of blood T cell repertoires in COVID-19. Clones were sequenced by immunoSEQ multiplex PCR, and TCRdb holds only the in-frame ones, with some missing. The sample carries 330,000 or so clones, roughly 90% recorded once. Material: peripheral blood. The receptors were gathered from an older woman with COVID-19, enrolled during active disease. CDR3s include the opening cysteine and the closing phenylalanine or tryptophan. The D gene is left open where the match is weak. The size entry is marked missing in some rows and otherwise reads once, few, many or a size class.

cdr3_length	d_call	clone_size	v_call	j_call	cdr3_aa	cdr3_nt
14	.	.	TRBV11-3	TRBJ1-1	CASSRGGGVTEAFF	TGTGCCAGCAGCCGCGGCGGGGGGGTCACTGAAGCTTTCTTT
15	TRBD1	.	TRBV3-1/TRBV3-2	TRBJ2-7	CASSPSLDRFSEQYF	TGTGCCAGCAGCCCATCTCTGGACAGGTTCAGCGAGCAGTACTTC
16	.	.	TRBV7-3	TRBJ2-6	CASSPKSRSGANVLTF	TGTGCCAGCAGCCCTAAGTCGCGGTCTGGGGCCAACGTCCTGACTTTC
15	TRBD1	.	TRBV27	TRBJ1-5	CASGLTGGTREPQHF	TGTGCCAGCGGCCTGACAGGGGGGACGCGCGAGCCCCAGCATTTT
13	.	.	TRBV6-4	TRBJ1-2	CASRRGDNYGYTF	TGTGCCAGCCGGAGGGGCGATAACTATGGCTACACCTTC
12	.	.	TRBV15	TRBJ1-5	CATSREGASQHF	TGTGCCACCAGCAGAGAGGGGGCATCCCAGCATTTT
15	.	.	TRBV7-2	TRBJ2-2	CASSYSATNTGELFF	TGTGCCAGCAGCTACTCTGCAACGAACACCGGGGAGCTGTTTTTT
15	.	.	TRBV6-5	TRBJ2-1	CASSFLAPPYNEQFF	TGTGCCAGCAGTTTTCTAGCACCCCCCTACAATGAGCAGTTCTTC
17	TRBD1	.	TRBV18	TRBJ1-4	CASSTIPQGVTNEKLFF	TGTGCCAGCTCAACTATACCACAGGGGGTAACTAATGAAAAACTGTTTTTT
15	.	.	TRBV5-6	TRBJ1-2	CASSLEGLENYGYTF	TGTGCCAGCAGCTTGGAGGGACTTGAGAACTATGGCTACACCTTC
15	TRBD2	few	TRBV5-4	TRBJ2-1	CASSLLAGGNNEQFF	TGTGCCAGCTCCCTACTAGCGGGGGGAAACAATGAGCAGTTCTTC
15	TRBD2	.	TRBV9	TRBJ2-1	CASSTDLAGYNEQFF	TGTGCCAGCAGCACCGACCTAGCGGGGTACAATGAGCAGTTCTTC
15	TRBD1	.	TRBV19	TRBJ1-4	CASNGRGQGGEKLFF	TGTGCCAGTAATGGAAGGGGACAGGGAGGCGAAAAACTGTTTTTT
15	TRBD1	.	TRBV3-1/TRBV3-2	TRBJ1-1	CASSPYDRVNTEAFF	TGTGCCAGCAGCCCCTATGACAGGGTGAACACTGAAGCTTTCTTT
18	TRBD1	.	TRBV19	TRBJ1-5	CASSIFGPGQGNRQPQHF	TGTGCCAGTAGTATATTCGGGCCGGGACAGGGGAATAGACAGCCCCAGCATTTT
14	TRBD2	.	TRBV19	TRBJ2-7	CASNGAGGPHEQYF	TGTGCCAGTAATGGGGCGGGGGGTCCCCACGAGCAGTACTTC
15	TRBD1	.	TRBV19	TRBJ2-2	CASIQTGTYTGELFF	TGTGCCAGTATACAGACAGGGACGTACACCGGGGAGCTGTTTTTT
13	.	.	TRBV11-2	TRBJ2-3	CAWSEANTDTQYF	TGTGCCTGGTCCGAAGCCAACACAGATACGCAGTATTTT
15	TRBD2	.	TRBV6-2/TRBV6-3	TRBJ2-7	CASSLSSGGRYEQYF	TGTGCCAGCAGCCTCTCTAGCGGGGGGCGATACGAGCAGTACTTC
16	.	.	TRBV9	TRBJ1-2	CASSPAEWSRGYGYTF	TGTGCCAGCAGCCCCGCCGAATGGAGCAGGGGTTATGGCTACACCTTC
16	TRBD1	.	TRBV7-8	TRBJ2-5	CASSLVQGSRSETQYF	TGTGCCAGCAGCTTAGTACAGGGGAGTAGGTCGGAGACCCAGTACTTC
16	TRBD2	once	TRBV5-1	TRBJ2-3	CASSFPGGGSTDTQYF	TGCGCCAGCAGCTTCCCTGGGGGGGGGAGCACAGATACGCAGTATTTT
15	TRBD1	.	TRBV7-2	TRBJ2-7	CASSPGRTGFYEQYF	TGTGCCAGCAGCCCGGGGAGGACAGGGTTCTACGAGCAGTACTTC
14	TRBD2	.	TRBV6-5	TRBJ2-1	CAGRRGGGRNEQFF	TGTGCCGGGCGGCGGGGGGGCGGCCGGAATGAGCAGTTCTTC
14	TRBD1	.	TRBV30	TRBJ2-1	CAWTRQGEYNEQFF	TGTGCCTGGACTCGACAGGGGGAGTACAATGAGCAGTTCTTC
15	.	.	TRBV7-3	TRBJ1-1	CASSFKGEGNTEAFF	TGTGCCAGCAGTTTCAAAGGGGAAGGGAACACTGAAGCTTTCTTT
13	TRBD1	.	TRBV3-1/TRBV3-2	TRBJ2-1	CASSFSPGGEQFF	TGTGCCAGCAGCTTCAGTCCAGGGGGTGAGCAGTTCTTC
14	TRBD1	.	TRBV30	TRBJ1-1	CAWSAPGTGWVAFF	TGTGCCTGGAGTGCACCCGGGACAGGGTGGGTAGCTTTCTTT
14	TRBD1	.	TRBV5-4	TRBJ2-5	CASSQGTVGETQYF	TGTGCCAGCAGCCAAGGGACAGTGGGGGAGACCCAGTACTTC
15	TRBD1	.	TRBV6-1	TRBJ2-3	CASSERGLGTDTQYF	TGTGCCAGCAGTGAAAGGGGGCTGGGCACAGATACGCAGTATTTT
16	.	.	TRBV4-1	TRBJ2-1	CASSQEATGTHNEQFF	TGCGCCAGCAGCCAAGAAGCCACAGGGACACACAATGAGCAGTTCTTC
13	.	.	TRBV28	TRBJ1-1	CASGRGLNTEAFF	TGTGCCAGCGGCAGGGGATTGAACACTGAAGCTTTCTTT
16	TRBD2	.	TRBV9	TRBJ2-7	CASRTEGGRRRGEQYF	TGTGCCAGCAGGACCGAGGGAGGGAGAAGGAGGGGCGAGCAGTACTTC
12	.	.	TRBV27	TRBJ1-6	CASGQPNSPLHF	TGTGCCAGCGGACAACCTAATTCACCCCTCCACTTT
15	.	.	TRBV19	TRBJ1-6	CASSMWPGAGSPLHF	TGTGCCAGTAGTATGTGGCCGGGCGCGGGTTCACCCCTCCACTTT
15	TRBD2	.	TRBV11-2	TRBJ2-7	CASSLVAGGPGEQYF	TGTGCCAGCAGCTTAGTAGCGGGGGGGCCTGGGGAGCAGTACTTC
13	TRBD2	.	TRBV30	TRBJ2-5	CAWRRAGVETQYF	TGTGCCTGGAGGAGAGCGGGGGTGGAGACCCAGTACTTC
13	.	.	TRBV6-6	TRBJ1-1	CASSPTGITEAFF	TGTGCCAGCAGTCCTACAGGGATCACTGAAGCTTTCTTT
14	.	.	TRBV7-9	TRBJ1-4	CASSLRTVNEKLFF	TGTGCCAGCAGCTTGAGGACAGTGAATGAAAAACTGTTTTTT
15	TRBD1	.	TRBV7-3	TRBJ1-2	CASSQGQGSDYGYTF	TGTGCCAGCAGCCAGGGACAGGGGAGTGACTATGGCTACACCTTC
16	.	.	TRBV15	TRBJ1-2	CATSPEIVERYYGYTF	TGTGCCACCAGCCCGGAGATAGTTGAGCGCTACTATGGCTACACCTTC
16	TRBD2	.	TRBV6-5	TRBJ2-5	CASSYLRAGGQETQYF	TGTGCCAGCAGTTATTTGAGGGCGGGGGGGCAAGAGACCCAGTACTTC
11	TRBD1	.	TRBV2	TRBJ1-2	CASSESGTGAF	TGTGCCAGCAGTGAATCAGGGACAGGGGCCTTC
13	TRBD1	.	TRBV6-5	TRBJ1-1	CASSQGVNTEAFF	TGTGCCAGCAGTCAGGGGGTTAACACTGAAGCTTTCTTT
19	TRBD2	once	TRBV6-2/TRBV6-3	TRBJ2-1	CASSSLNGLAGGAVDEQFF	TGTGCCAGCAGTTCCCTGAACGGACTAGCGGGGGGGGCCGTCGATGAGCAGTTCTTC
15	TRBD1	.	TRBV30	TRBJ1-6	CAWTETGLNNSPLHF	TGTGCCTGGACTGAGACAGGGCTCAATAATTCACCCCTCCACTTT
12	.	.	TRBV28	TRBJ2-2	CASSYYTGELFF	TGTGCCAGCAGTTACTACACCGGGGAGCTGTTTTTT
15	.	.	TRBV7-2	TRBJ1-6	CASRIGRVHNSPLHF	TGTGCCAGCAGGATCGGCAGGGTCCATAATTCACCCCTCCACTTT
13	.	.	TRBV6-1	TRBJ1-2	CASSPQGPGGYTF	TGTGCCAGCAGTCCACAGGGACCCGGAGGCTACACCTTC
12	.	.	TRBV29-1	TRBJ1-2	CSGGEAYYGYTF	TGCAGCGGGGGGGAGGCCTACTATGGCTACACCTTC
16	.	.	TRBV19	TRBJ1-1	CASRSIGGGTDAEAFF	TGTGCCAGTAGGTCGATCGGGGGAGGTACGGATGCTGAAGCTTTCTTT